This T cell receptor beta chain was sequenced during a study of early stage breast cancer tumors. In the case of this clone: Its target is not known.

Each sample had two DNA replicates, about 0.47 ug blood or about 1.4 ug tissue. Produced via immunoSEQ multiplex PCR; TCRdb's table is partial and in-frame only. The table lists tens of thousands of clones, less than 80% of them singletons. Germline V gene sequence: CDR1 SQVTM, CDR2 ANQGSEA. V lost 6 bases, J lost 0 bases, and 9 bases lay in between. This CDR3 has 13 amino acids. General study points: Most shared enriched TCRB sequences were commonly generated ones. In about 90% of the 16 patients, blood comparison separated tumor from normal breast. Compared with adjacent normal breast tissue, tumors showed roughly 2.5-fold greater T cell density and higher clonality.

Sequencing was done on a sample of blood. This receptor was identified in a person between 55 and 69 years old with breast cancer. The chain combines TRBV29-1 with TRBJ1-3; D ambiguous. CDR3 bases: TGCAGCGTACAAGGCCCCTCTGGAAACACCATATATTTT. Translation: CSVQGPSGNTIYF.